This T cell receptor beta chain was found in a study of T-cell reconstitution after alpha-beta-depleted transplantation in children. Study-level findings and limits: Approximately two months post-transplant, alpha-beta T cells reportedly originated from several hundred expanded graft clones. At one year after transplant, newly produced T cells mostly accounted for T-cell counts and diversity. Several patients had high TCRbeta diversity at day 60; it came from surviving recipient T cells and thymic progenitors.

Germline V lookup: CDR1 MNHEY, CDR2 SVGAGI. The CDR3 has 17 amino acids. Germline trimming cut 2 bases from V and 3 bases from J; bases unmatched to any gene: 5. The authors prepared the TCRbeta library with unique molecular identifiers. From the PCR reads, TCRdb called clonotypes with MiXCR, one entry per CDR3 protein. The table lists about a million distinct CDR3 sequences, 25% to 35% of them singletons, with over 25% in the top ten. About this clonotype itself: Its target is unknown.

The sequence was obtained from a boy in the first two years of life who had a stem cell transplant for SCID, so the T cells may come from the graft donor. The sequenced sample was PBMCs, mostly from graft donor cells, obtained 360 days after TCRalphabeta/CD19-depleted stem cell transplant. The chain carries TRBV6-5 and TRBJ2-1; 12 nucleotides align to TRBD2. This CDR3 is CASSYPGLAGHYNEQFF. Here the CDR3 DNA reads TGTGCCAGCAGTTACCCCGGACTAGCGGGGCACTACAATGAGCAGTTCTTC.